The rows below give T cell receptor beta chains drawn from one sample of a study of immune characterization of retroperitoneal liposarcoma. TCRdb passed the PCR reads through MiXCR, listing each CDR3 protein once. This table has about 2,300 distinct CDR3 sequences, around two fifths appearing once. The specimen was tumor tissue. The receptors stem from a male donor with retroperitoneal liposarcoma. Both conserved end residues are part of each CDR3.

V gene	J gene	CDR3 protein
TRBV7-2	TRBJ2-3	CASSRTSGSSGTDTQYF
TRBV7-6	TRBJ2-1	CASNLAGGQDEQFF
TRBV12-3/TRBV12-4	.	CASSPTDRSSYNEQYF
TRBV12-3/TRBV12-4	TRBJ2-3	CASSISPSTDTQYF
TRBV6-1	TRBJ1-3	CATQAPGNTIYF
TRBV6-1	.	CASSKLGFGNEQYF
TRBV6-2/TRBV6-3	TRBJ1-2	CASSYSIKGADGYTF
TRBV6-5	TRBJ2-2	CASTLRTENTGELFF
TRBV6-1	TRBJ2-5	CASSKMLRYQETQYF
TRBV6-1	TRBJ2-2	CARKSGSGVFRGELFF
TRBV6-5	TRBJ2-5	CASSYSPSETQYF
TRBV6-5	TRBJ2-1	CASSYRRGGSYEQFF
TRBV6-1	TRBJ2-4	CASSDRGQYF
TRBV6-1	TRBJ2-7	CASSVPTDTYEQYF
TRBV7-8	.	CASLDGVNEQYF
TRBV6-5	TRBJ1-3	CASSYDRTAGNTIYF
TRBV6-6	.	CASSYWGTRGIGDEQFF
TRBV7-6	TRBJ1-6	CASTRSRDSPLHF
TRBV6-1	.	CASSPHLLYEQYF
TRBV6-1	TRBJ1-1	CASSGQGNTEAFF
TRBV5-6	TRBJ2-1	CASSSTGTYNEQFF
TRBV12-3/TRBV12-4	TRBJ2-1	CASSSERPGTSGNEQFF
TRBV11-3	.	CARIESEQFF
TRBV27	TRBJ2-1	CASSDTTSLGNEQFF
TRBV7-2	TRBJ2-1	CASSLVREAEQFF
TRBV6-1	TRBJ2-1	CASSEGESYNEQFF
TRBV6-4	TRBJ1-1	CASSDSEGSTEAFF
TRBV5-1	TRBJ2-6	CASKERENSGANVLTF
TRBV6-1	TRBJ1-2	CASSEAHKRDYGYTF
TRBV5-1	TRBJ2-1	CASSLAKEMVCEQFF
TRBV7-2	TRBJ2-3	CASSRSSGEDTQYF
TRBV6-1	TRBJ1-3	CASVLGLGNTIYF
TRBV7-8	TRBJ1-4	CASSLVGGGKDSNEKLFF
TRBV6-1	TRBJ2-5	CATAGTGETQYF
TRBV27	TRBJ1-4	CASKGVWGEKLFF
TRBV7-3	TRBJ1-2	CASSFSKEGPYTF
TRBV6-1	TRBJ2-3	CASSPRDRGNTDTQYF
TRBV6-1	.	CASSEVSREFYEQYF
TRBV6-1	TRBJ2-1	CASSEAGDGTYEQFF
TRBV7-2	TRBJ2-3	CASSLAPWRRADTQYF
TRBV6-1	TRBJ2-3	CASNSGGTQYF